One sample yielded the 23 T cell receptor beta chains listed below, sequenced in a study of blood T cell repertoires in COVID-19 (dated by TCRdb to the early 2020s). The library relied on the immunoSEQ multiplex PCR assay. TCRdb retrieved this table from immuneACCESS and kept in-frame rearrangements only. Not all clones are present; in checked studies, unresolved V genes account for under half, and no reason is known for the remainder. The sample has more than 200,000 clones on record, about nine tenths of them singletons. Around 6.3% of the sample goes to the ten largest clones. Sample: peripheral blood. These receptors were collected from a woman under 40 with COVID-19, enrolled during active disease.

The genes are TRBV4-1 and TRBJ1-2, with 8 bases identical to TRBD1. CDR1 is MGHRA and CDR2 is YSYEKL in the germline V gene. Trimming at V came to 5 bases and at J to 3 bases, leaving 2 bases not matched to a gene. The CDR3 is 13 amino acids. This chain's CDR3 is CASSLQGDYGYTF. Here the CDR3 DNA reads TGCGCCAGCAGCTTACAGGGGGACTATGGCTACACCTTC.

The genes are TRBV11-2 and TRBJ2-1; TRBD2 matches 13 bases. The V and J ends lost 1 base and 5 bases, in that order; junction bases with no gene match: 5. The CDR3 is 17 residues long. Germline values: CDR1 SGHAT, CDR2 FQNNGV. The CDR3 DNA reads TGTGCCAGCAGCTTAGGGGGGGGACTAGCGGGAAACAATGAGCAGTTCTTC. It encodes CASSLGGGLAGNNEQFF.

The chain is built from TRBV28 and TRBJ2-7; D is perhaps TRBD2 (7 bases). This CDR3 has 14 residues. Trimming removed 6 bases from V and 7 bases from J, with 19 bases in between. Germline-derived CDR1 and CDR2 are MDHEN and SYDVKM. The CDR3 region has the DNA TGTGCCAGCAGGGTTACCCTCAGGGGAGGGGAGCAGTACTTC. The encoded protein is CASRVTLRGGEQYF.

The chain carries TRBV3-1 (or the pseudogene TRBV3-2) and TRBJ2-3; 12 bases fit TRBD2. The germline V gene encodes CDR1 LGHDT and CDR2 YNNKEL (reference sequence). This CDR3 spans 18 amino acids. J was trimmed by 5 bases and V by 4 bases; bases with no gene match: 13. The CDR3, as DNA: TGTGCCAGCAGCCTCTCGCGGCGGGCTAGCGGGGGGGGAGATACGCAGTATTTT. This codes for CASSLSRRASGGGDTQYF.

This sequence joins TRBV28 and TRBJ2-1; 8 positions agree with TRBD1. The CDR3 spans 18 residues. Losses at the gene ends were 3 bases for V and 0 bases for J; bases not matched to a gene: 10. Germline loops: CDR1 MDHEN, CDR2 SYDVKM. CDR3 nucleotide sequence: TGTGCCAGCAGTTTCCCACGACAGGGGCAACACTCCTACAATGAGCAGTTCTTC. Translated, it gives CASSFPRQGQHSYNEQFF.

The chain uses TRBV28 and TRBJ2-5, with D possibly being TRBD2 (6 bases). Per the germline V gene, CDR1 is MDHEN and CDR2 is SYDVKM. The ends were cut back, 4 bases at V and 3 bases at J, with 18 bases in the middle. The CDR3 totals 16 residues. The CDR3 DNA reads TGTGCCAGCAGTTCGGCGGGGCGCCCTTTTGAAGAGACCCAGTACTTC. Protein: CASSSAGRPFEETQYF.

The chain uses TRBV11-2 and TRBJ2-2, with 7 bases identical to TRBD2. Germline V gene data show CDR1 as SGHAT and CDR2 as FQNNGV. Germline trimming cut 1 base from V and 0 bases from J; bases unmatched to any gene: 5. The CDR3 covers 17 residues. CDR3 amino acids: CASSLAPGLSNTGELFF. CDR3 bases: TGTGCCAGCAGCTTAGCCCCGGGACTATCGAACACCGGGGAGCTGTTTTTT.

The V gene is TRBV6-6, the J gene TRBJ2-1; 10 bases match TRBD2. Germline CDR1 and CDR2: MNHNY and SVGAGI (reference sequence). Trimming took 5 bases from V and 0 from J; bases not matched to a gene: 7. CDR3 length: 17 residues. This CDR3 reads CASSPWTSGNSYNEQFF. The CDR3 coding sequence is TGTGCCAGCAGTCCATGGACTAGCGGCAACTCCTACAATGAGCAGTTCTTC.

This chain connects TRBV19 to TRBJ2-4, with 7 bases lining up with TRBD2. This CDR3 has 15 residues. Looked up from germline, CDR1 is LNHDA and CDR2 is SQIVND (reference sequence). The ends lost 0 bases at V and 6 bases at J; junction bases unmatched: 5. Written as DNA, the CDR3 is TGTGCCAGTAGTATAGATCGGGAGCGGGGAAACATTCAGTACTTC. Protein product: CASSIDRERGNIQYF.

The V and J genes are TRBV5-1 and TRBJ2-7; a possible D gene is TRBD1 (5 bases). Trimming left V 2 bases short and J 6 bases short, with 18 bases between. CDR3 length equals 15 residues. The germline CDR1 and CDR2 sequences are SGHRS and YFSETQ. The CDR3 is CASSFIAGMGGEQYF. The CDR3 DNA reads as TGCGCCAGCAGCTTCATTGCAGGGATGGGTGGCGAGCAGTACTTC.

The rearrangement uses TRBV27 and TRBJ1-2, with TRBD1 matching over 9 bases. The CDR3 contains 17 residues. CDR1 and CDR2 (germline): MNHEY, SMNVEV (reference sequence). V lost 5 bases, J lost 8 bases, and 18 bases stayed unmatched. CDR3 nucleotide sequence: TGTGCCAGCAGTCTCGGCGGGACAGGGTCCATTTCGGGAGGCTACACCTTC. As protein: CASSLGGTGSISGGYTF.

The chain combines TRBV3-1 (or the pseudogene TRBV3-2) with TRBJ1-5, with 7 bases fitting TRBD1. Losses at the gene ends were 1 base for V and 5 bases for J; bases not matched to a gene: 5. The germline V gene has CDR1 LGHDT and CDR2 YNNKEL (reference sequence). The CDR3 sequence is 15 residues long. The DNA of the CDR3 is TGTGCCAGCAGCCAAGGACAGGGCAGGGATCAGCCCCAGCATTTT. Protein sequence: CASSQGQGRDQPQHF.

CDR3 in amino acids: CASSITRLLNIQYF. CDR3 coding DNA: TGTGCCAGTAGTATCACTCGACTTCTAAACATTCAGTACTTC. This chain links TRBV19 with TRBJ2-4; no reliable D call. The CDR3 runs 14 residues. V lost 3 bases, J lost 6 bases, and 12 bases lay in between. Germline lookup yields CDR1 LNHDA and CDR2 SQIVND (reference sequence).

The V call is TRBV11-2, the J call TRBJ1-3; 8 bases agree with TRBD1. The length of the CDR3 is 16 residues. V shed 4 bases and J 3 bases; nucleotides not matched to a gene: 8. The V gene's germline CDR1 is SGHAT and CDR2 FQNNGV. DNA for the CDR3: TGTGCCAGCAGCTCAGAGGCAGGGGGCCGTGGAAACACCATATATTTT. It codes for CASSSEAGGRGNTIYF.

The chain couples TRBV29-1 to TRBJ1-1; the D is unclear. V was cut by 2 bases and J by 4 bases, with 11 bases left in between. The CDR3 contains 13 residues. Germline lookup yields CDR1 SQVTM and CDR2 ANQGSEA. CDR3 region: CSVEPGYGTEAFF. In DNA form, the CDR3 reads TGCAGCGTTGAACCGGGTTACGGCACTGAAGCTTTCTTT.

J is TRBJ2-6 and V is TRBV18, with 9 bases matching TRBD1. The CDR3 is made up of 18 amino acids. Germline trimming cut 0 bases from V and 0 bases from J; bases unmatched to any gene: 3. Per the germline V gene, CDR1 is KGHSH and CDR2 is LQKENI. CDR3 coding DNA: TGTGCCAGCTCACCACCGAGGGACAGGGACTCTGGGGCCAACGTCCTGACTTTC. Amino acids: CASSPPRDRDSGANVLTF.

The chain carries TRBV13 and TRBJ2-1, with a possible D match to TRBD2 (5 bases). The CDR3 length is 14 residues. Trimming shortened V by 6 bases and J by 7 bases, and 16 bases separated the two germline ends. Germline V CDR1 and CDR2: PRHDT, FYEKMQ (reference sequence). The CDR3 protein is CASSIGLEGNEQFF. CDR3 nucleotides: TGTGCCAGCAGTATAGGACTCGAAGGGAATGAGCAGTTCTTC.

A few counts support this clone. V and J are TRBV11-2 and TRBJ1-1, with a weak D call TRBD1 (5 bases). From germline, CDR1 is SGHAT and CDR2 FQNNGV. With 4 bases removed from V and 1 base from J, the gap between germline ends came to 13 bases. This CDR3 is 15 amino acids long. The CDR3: CASSSLGEANTEAFF. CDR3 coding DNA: TGTGCCAGCAGCTCGCTGGGGGAGGCGAACACTGAAGCTTTCTTT.

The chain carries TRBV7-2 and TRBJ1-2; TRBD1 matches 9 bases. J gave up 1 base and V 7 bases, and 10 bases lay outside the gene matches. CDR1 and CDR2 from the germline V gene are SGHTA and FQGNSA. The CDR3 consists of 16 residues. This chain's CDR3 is CASTARTGDLNYGYTF. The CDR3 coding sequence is TGTGCCAGCACGGCGAGGACAGGGGATCTTAACTATGGCTACACCTTC.

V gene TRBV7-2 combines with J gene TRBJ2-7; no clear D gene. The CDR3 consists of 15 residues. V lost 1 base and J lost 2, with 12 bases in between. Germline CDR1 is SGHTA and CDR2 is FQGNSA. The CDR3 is CASSLGVRLAYEQYF. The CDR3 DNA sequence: TGTGCCAGCAGCTTAGGGGTGCGGCTAGCCTACGAGCAGTACTTC.

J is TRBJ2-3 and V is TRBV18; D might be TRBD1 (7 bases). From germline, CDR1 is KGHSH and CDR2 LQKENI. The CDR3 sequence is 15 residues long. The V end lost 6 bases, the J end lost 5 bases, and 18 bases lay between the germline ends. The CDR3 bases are TGTGCCAGCTCCCCCACGAGCCAGGGGGGAGATACGCAGTATTTT. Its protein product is CASSPTSQGGDTQYF.

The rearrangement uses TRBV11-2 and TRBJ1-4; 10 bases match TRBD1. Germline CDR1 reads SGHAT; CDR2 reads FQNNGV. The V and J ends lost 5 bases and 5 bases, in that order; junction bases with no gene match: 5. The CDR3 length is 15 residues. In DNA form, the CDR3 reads TGTGCCAGCAGCGTAAGGGGACAGGGGAATGAAAAACTGTTTTTT. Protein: CASSVRGQGNEKLFF.

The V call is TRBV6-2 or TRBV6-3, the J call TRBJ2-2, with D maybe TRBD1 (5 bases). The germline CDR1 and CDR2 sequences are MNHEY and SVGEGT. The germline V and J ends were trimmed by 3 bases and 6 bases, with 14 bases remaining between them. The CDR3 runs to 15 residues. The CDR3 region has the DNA TGTGCCAGCAGTTATCGAAGGGGTGGGGCCGGGGAGCTGTTTTTT. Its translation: CASSYRRGGAGELFF.